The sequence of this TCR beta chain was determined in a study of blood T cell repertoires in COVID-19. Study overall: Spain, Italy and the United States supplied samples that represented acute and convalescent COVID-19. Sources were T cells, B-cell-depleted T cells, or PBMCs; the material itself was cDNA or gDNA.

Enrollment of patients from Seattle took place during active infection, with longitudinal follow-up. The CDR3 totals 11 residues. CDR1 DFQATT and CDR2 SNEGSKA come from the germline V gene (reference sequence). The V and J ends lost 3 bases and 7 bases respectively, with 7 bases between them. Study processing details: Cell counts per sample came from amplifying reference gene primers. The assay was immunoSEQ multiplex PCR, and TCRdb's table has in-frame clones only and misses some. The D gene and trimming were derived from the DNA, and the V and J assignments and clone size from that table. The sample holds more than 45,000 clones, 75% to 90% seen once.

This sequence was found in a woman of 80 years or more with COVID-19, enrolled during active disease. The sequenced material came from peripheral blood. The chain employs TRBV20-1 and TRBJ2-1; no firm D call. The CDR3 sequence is CSASARNEQFF. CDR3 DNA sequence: TGCAGTGCTAGTGCCCGGAATGAGCAGTTCTTC.